The 8 T cell receptor beta chains below all came from one sample that was sequenced in a study of shared clonotypes between healthy human individuals. CD45RO-negative cells were positively selected for CCR7, leaving out terminally differentiated effector memory CD45RA+ cells. Measured with immunoSEQ multiplex PCR; TCRdb has only the in-frame clones, and not every one. The sample consists of about 2.2 million clones, 85% to 95% of them appearing once. Sequenced sample: naive CD8+ T cells from PBMCs. These TCRs come from a man between 18 and 29 years old in good health. Some clones in this sample may be carry-over from other donors' samples.

This clone showed up just once. CDR3: CASSRTGSNQPQHF. CDR3 in DNA: TGTGCCAGCAGCCGGACGGGTAGCAATCAGCCCCAGCATTTT. This chain uses TRBV5-8 with TRBJ1-5; D is undetermined. V shed 4 bases and J shed 0 bases, with 8 bases lying between them. The V gene's germline CDR1 is SGHTS and CDR2 YDEGEE. This CDR3 is 14 amino acids long. The full variable domain, rest sourced from reference TRBV5-8 and TRBJ1-5, is EAGVTQSPTHLIKTRGQQATLRCSPISGHTSVYWYQQALGLGLQFLLWYDEGEERNRGNFPPRFSGRQFPNYSSELNVNALELEDSALYLCASSRTGSNQPQHFGDGTRLSIL.

The V call is TRBV7-3, the J call TRBJ1-4; tentative D call: TRBD1 (6 bases). CDR1 is SGHTA and CDR2 is FQGTGA in the germline V gene. V lost 5 bases and J 7 bases, leaving 17 bases between the germline ends. The CDR3 runs 15 residues. CDR3 DNA sequence: TGTGCCAGCAGCCACACTGGGGGCGCGGGTGAAAAACTGTTTTTT. It encodes CASSHTGGAGEKLFF.

The chain joins TRBV9 to TRBJ2-3; 12 positions agree with TRBD2. This CDR3 spans 19 amino acids. The trim removed 3 bases at V and 1 base at J, leaving 12 bases unmatched. In germline, CDR1 is SGDLS, CDR2 YYNGEE. CDR3 bases: TGTGCCAGCAGCGCCGGACTAGCGGGACCACCGATGGGCACAGATACGCAGTATTTT. As protein: CASSAGLAGPPMGTDTQYF.

The chain has TRBV4-3 and TRBJ2-7; 13 bases fit TRBD2. V was pared by 7 bases and J by 3 bases, with 6 bases of the junction left unmatched. Germline V gene data show CDR1 as LGHNA and CDR2 as YSLEER. CDR3 size: 15 residues. The CDR3 here is CASTPGLAGSYEQYF. The CDR3 DNA follows: TGCGCCAGCACCCCGGGACTAGCGGGAAGCTACGAGCAGTACTTC.

The rearrangement uses TRBV6-5 and TRBJ2-1; D is perhaps TRBD1 (5 bases). Germline values: CDR1 MNHEY, CDR2 SVGAGI. Trimming pared 3 bases from V and 5 bases from J, leaving 14 bases between. The CDR3 sequence is 15 residues long. DNA of the CDR3: TGTGCCAGCAGTTATGCGGAGTCGACAGACAATGAGCAGTTCTTC. Its protein product is CASSYAESTDNEQFF.

The CDR3 protein is CASSSLKGVSGNTIYF. CDR3 DNA: TGTGCCAGCAGCTCCTTAAAGGGGGTCTCTGGAAACACCATATATTTT. V and J are TRBV7-9 and TRBJ1-3; the D gene is possibly TRBD1 (6 bases). V lost 4 bases and J lost 0, with 13 bases in between. This CDR3 has 16 residues. Germline V gives CDR1 SEHNR, CDR2 FQNEAQ (reference sequence).

The chain recombines TRBV27 with TRBJ2-7, with 9 bases fitting TRBD1. After removal of 0 bases from V and 4 bases from J, the junction contained 10 bases not matched to a gene. The germline V gene has CDR1 MNHEY and CDR2 SMNVEV (reference sequence). CDR3 length: 17 amino acids. The CDR3 protein is CASSLSPGTGKGYEQYF. As DNA, the CDR3 is TGTGCCAGCAGTTTATCACCCGGGACAGGGAAGGGATACGAGCAGTACTTC.

The J gene is TRBJ2-7, the V gene TRBV14; 10 nucleotides match TRBD1. CDR1 and CDR2 (germline): SGHDN, FVKESK. Unmatched junction bases numbered 9, after V lost 3 bases and J lost 4 bases. This CDR3 is 16 amino acids long. The CDR3: CASSHHLTGGFYEQYF. The CDR3 DNA reads as TGTGCCAGCAGCCACCATCTGACAGGGGGCTTTTACGAGCAGTACTTC. The variable domain in full, with the rest retrieved from reference TRBV14 and TRBJ2-7, is EAGVTQFPSHSVIEKGQTVTLRCDPISGHDNLYWYRRVMGKEIKFLLHFVKESKQDESGMPNNRFLAERTGGTYSTLKVQPAELEDSGVYFCASSHHLTGGFYEQYFGPGTRLTVT.